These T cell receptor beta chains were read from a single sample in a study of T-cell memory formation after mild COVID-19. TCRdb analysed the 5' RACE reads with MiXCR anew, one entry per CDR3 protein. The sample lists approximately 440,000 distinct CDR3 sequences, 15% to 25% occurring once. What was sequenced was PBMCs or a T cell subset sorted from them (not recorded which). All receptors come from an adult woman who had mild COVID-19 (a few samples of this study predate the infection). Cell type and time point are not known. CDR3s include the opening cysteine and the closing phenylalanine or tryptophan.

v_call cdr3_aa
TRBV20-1 CSATGQTNTGELFF
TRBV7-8 CASSPYRGSGNTIYF
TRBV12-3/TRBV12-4 CASSGAGTDTQYF
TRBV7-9 CASSFYGQETQYF
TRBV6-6 CASNPSTGAVEQYF
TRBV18 CASSFQGGMNTEAFF
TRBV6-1 CAGHRDRENGYTF
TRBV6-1 CASSPGAISTDTQYF
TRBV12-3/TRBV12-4 CASSLDSGLTEAFF
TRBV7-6 CASSLGLPSTDTQYF
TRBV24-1 CATSDPGLAGRHNEQFF
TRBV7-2 CASSSYTGIEINEQFF
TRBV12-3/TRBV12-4 CASSSSGRPSQYF
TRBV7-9 CASRETGGLNTEAFF
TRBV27 CASSLGGAAYEQYF
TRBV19 CASSMTQETQYF
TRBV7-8 CASSSGLYEQFF
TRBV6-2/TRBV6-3 CASSYVQGRDTQYF
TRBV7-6 CASSSLGGLVETQYF
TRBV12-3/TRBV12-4 CASSLHPGDSYNEQFF
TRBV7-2 CASRRTGFVMETQYF
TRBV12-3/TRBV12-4 CASSLGGLSRFYEQYF
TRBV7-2 CASSLVGTGSSEAFF
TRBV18 CASSPTAPVGRTAKNIQYF
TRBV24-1 CATSDRETQYF
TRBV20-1 CSADPQAGTYNEQFF
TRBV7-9 CASSPQTRQGTNEQFF
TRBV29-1 CSVSGRVVSIGAEAFF